This T cell receptor beta chain was captured by sequencing in a study of T cells in localized non-small cell lung cancer. Study observations and caveats: Measurement of T cell clonality placed uninvolved adjacent lung highest, above the level in tumor.

The V end lost 5 bases, the J end lost 3 bases, and 13 bases lay between the germline ends. The germline CDR1 and CDR2 sequences are SEHNR and FQNEAQ (reference sequence). The CDR3 spans 14 residues. A remark on this clone: The antigen is unknown.

Profiling relied on immunoSEQ multiplex PCR, and the TCRdb table lists in-frame clones only, not all of them. The table records tens of thousands of clones, around 88% of them present only once. The receptor was isolated from a woman aged 35 to 69 with stage III lung adenocarcinoma. The sample was peripheral blood mononuclear cells, taken before any cancer treatment. V is TRBV7-9 and J is TRBJ1-1; D gene unclear. The CDR3 region has the DNA TGTGCCAGCAGCACCGGGTGGTTTGACACTGAAGCTTTCTTT. Translation: CASSTGWFDTEAFF.